This TCR beta chain was captured by sequencing in a study of technical replicates of blood from a few donors. CDR3 size: 14 residues. The germline V gene encodes CDR1 LGHNA and CDR2 YSLEER. V lost 3 bases to trimming and J lost 5 bases, with 13 bases between them. Clones were read by immunoSEQ multiplex PCR, and TCRdb kept only the in-frame ones, dropping some. Of 50,000 or so clones in the sample, 90% to 95% were seen once. The sample comprised PBMCs. The J gene is TRBJ1-2, the V gene TRBV4-3, with D maybe TRBD1 (6 bases). The sequence was collected from a human donor in good health. Some clones in this sample may be carry-over from other donors' samples. Written as DNA, the CDR3 is TGCGCCAGCAGCCAGCGACAGGCCCAATATGGCTACACCTTC. Encoded protein: CASSQRQAQYGYTF.